Listed below are T cell receptor beta chains from one sample, sequenced in a study of identifying expanded T cells in peripheral blood. Profiled with immunoSEQ multiplex PCR; TCRdb holds only in-frame clones, not every one. The table shows some 54,000 clones, with around 82% occurring only once. Input material: blood. These receptors were collected from a person aged 18 to 75 in good health. The CDR3 runs from the conserved cysteine through the conserved F or W. The D gene is left open where the match is weak. Some rows have no size entry. The others give once, few or many, or a class for an expanded clone.

d_call	clone_size	v_call	j_call	cdr3_aa	cdr3_nt
-	-	TRBV27	TRBJ2-7	CASSYRVHQGEQYF	TGTGCCAGCAGTTACCGGGTCCACCAGGGAGAGCAGTACTTC
-	-	TRBV7-2	TRBJ1-2	CASSERTLANYGYTF	TGTGCCAGCAGCGAACGGACGTTAGCTAACTATGGCTACACCTTC
-	-	TRBV12-5	TRBJ2-1	CASGFRGGYTYNEQFF	TGTGCTAGTGGTTTCCGTGGGGGGTACACCTACAATGAGCAGTTCTTC
-	-	TRBV9	TRBJ1-5	CASSDGNPNQPQHF	TGTGCCAGCAGCGATGGGAATCCTAATCAGCCCCAGCATTTT
-	-	TRBV27	TRBJ2-5	CASSPYSAQETQYF	TGTGCCAGCAGTCCATACAGTGCCCAAGAGACCCAGTACTTC
-	-	TRBV2	TRBJ2-4	CASSAMGGNIQYF	TGTGCCAGCAGTGCGATGGGGGGAAACATTCAGTACTTC
-	-	TRBV7-6	TRBJ2-7	CASSLGYSSYEQYF	TGTGCCAGCAGCTTAGGTTATAGCTCCTACGAGCAGTACTTC
-	-	TRBV6-1	TRBJ1-1	CASCSTFSNTEAFF	TGTGCCAGCTGTTCCACATTTTCGAACACTGAAGCTTTCTTT
TRBD1	-	TRBV6-5	TRBJ1-2	CATTGAGGYTF	TGTGCCACAACAGGGGCGGGGGGCTACACCTTC
TRBD2	once	TRBV18	TRBJ2-2	CASSPRGLGVNTGELFF	TGTGCCAGCTCACCACGAGGACTAGGGGTTAACACCGGGGAGCTGTTTTTT
-	-	TRBV6-4	TRBJ2-2	CASRDAAVNTGELFF	TGTGCCAGCAGGGACGCAGCGGTAAACACCGGGGAGCTGTTTTTT
-	-	TRBV2	TRBJ2-5	CASSVGLWGPQYF	TGTGCCAGCAGTGTGGGACTTTGGGGGCCCCAGTACTTC
-	once	TRBV27	TRBJ2-5	CASSFVGQGRGRGQETQYF	TGTGCCAGCAGTTTTGTGGGGCAGGGTCGAGGCCGGGGTCAAGAGACCCAGTACTTC
-	-	TRBV2	TRBJ1-1	CASSRQSMNTEAFF	TGTGCCAGCAGTCGACAGTCTATGAACACTGAAGCTTTCTTT
TRBD1	-	TRBV2	TRBJ1-2	CASTRDRVGTNYGYTF	TGTGCCAGCACCCGAGACAGGGTAGGCACTAACTATGGCTACACCTTC
TRBD2	-	TRBV6-5	TRBJ2-1	CASSYGSGGSYNEQFF	TGTGCCAGCAGTTACGGGTCGGGAGGCTCCTACAATGAGCAGTTCTTC
TRBD1	-	TRBV5-4	TRBJ1-1	CASSPRLTGTGATEAFF	TGTGCCAGCAGCCCTAGACTCACCGGGACAGGGGCCACTGAAGCTTTCTTT
TRBD1	-	TRBV5-8	TRBJ1-1	CASSPLRGGENTEAFF	TGTGCCAGCAGCCCTCTCAGGGGGGGTGAAAACACTGAAGCTTTCTTT
-	few	TRBV19	TRBJ1-2	CASLQGQYGYTF	TGTGCCAGCTTACAAGGACAGTATGGCTACACCTTC
-	-	TRBV14	TRBJ1-1	CASSQDNRGRPRNTEAFF	TGTGCCAGCAGCCAAGATAACCGGGGGCGACCCCGGAACACTGAAGCTTTCTTT
-	few	TRBV7-3	TRBJ2-2	CASSLLGGNTGELFF	TGTGCCAGCAGCCTCCTAGGGGGGAACACCGGGGAGCTGTTTTTT
TRBD2	-	TRBV19	TRBJ2-1	CASSLLPKGLAGGHNEQFF	TGTGCCAGTAGTCTACTACCTAAAGGACTAGCGGGAGGTCACAATGAGCAGTTCTTC
TRBD2	-	TRBV7-6	TRBJ2-7	CASSLLQTSGRGNEQYF	TGTGCCAGCAGCCTACTCCAGACTAGCGGGAGGGGAAACGAGCAGTACTTC
-	-	TRBV4-3	TRBJ2-7	CASSQDAPGHISYEQYF	TGCGCCAGCAGCCAAGATGCTCCGGGACACATTTCCTACGAGCAGTACTTC
TRBD2	-	TRBV27	TRBJ2-1	CASSSLRSGRSNEQFF	TGTGCCAGCAGTTCCCTTCGTAGCGGGAGAAGTAATGAGCAGTTCTTC